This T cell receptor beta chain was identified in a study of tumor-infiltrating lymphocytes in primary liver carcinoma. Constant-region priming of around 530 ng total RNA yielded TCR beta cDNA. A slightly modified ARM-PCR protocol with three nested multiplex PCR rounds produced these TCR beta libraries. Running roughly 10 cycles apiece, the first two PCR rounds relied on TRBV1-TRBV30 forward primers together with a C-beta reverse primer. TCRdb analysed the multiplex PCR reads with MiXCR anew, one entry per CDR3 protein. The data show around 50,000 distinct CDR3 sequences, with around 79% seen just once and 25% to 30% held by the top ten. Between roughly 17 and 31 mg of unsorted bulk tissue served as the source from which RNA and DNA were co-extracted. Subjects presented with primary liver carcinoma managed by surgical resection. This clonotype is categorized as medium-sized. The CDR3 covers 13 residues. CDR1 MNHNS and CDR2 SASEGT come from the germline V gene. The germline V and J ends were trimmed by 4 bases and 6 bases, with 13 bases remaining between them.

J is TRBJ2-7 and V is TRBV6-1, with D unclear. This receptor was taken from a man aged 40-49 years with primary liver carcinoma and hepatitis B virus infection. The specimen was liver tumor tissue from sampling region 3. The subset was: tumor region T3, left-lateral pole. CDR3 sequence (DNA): TGTGCCAGCAGTGTAGGGCCCTCAGGCGAGCAGTACTTC. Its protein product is CASSVGPSGEQYF.